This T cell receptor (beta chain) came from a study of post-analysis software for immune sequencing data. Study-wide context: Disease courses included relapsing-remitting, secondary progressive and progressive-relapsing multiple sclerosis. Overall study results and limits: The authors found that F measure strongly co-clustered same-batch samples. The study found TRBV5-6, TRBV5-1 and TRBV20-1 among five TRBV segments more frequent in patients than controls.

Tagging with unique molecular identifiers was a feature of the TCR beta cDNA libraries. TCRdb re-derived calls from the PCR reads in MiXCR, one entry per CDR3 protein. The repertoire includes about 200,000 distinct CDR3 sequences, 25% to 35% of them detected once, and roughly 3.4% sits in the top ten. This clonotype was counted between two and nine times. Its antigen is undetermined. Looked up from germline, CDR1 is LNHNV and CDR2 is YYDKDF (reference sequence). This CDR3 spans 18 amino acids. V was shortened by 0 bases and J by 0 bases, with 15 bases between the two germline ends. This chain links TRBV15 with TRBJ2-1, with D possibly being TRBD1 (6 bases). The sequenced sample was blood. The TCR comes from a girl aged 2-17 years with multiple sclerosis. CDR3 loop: CATSRDPRDTSSYNEQFF. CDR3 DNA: TGTGCCACCAGCAGAGATCCCCGGGACACGAGCTCCTACAATGAGCAGTTCTTC.